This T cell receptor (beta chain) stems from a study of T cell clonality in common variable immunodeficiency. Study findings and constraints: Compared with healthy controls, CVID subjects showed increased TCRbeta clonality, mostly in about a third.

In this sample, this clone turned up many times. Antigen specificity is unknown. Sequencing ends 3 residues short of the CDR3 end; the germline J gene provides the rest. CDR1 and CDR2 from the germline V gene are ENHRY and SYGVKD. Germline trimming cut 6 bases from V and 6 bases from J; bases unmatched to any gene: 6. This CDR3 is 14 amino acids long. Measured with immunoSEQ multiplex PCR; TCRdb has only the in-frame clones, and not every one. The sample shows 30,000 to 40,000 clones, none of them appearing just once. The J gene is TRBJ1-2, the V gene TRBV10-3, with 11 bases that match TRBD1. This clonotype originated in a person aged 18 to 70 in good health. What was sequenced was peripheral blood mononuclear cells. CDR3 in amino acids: CAISRGQGENGYTF. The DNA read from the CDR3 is TGTGCCATCAGCCGGGGACAGGGGGAGAATGGC.